The 27 T cell receptor beta chains listed next were all sequenced from one sample in a study of control samples from healthy donors and cancer patients. Sequencing used immunoSEQ multiplex PCR; TCRdb keeps in-frame clones, though not all of them. The sample yields 20,000 to 30,000 clones, approximately 90% seen once. The source material was PBMCs. These receptors were obtained from a man aged 45-60 years with lung cancer.

The DNA for the CDR3 is TGCAGCGTTGAAGTAGGCGGGACAGACTTTAATGAAAAACTGTTTTTT. This translates into CSVEVGGTDFNEKLFF. The chain uses TRBV29-1 and TRBJ1-4; 7 bases line up with TRBD1. V was pared by 1 base and J by 4 bases, with 9 bases of the junction left unmatched. This CDR3 comprises 16 residues. Germline CDR1 reads SQVTM; CDR2 reads ANQGSEA.

The chain joins TRBV9 to TRBJ2-5; perhaps TRBD1 as D (5 bases). Germline loops: CDR1 SGDLS, CDR2 YYNGEE. There are 13 residues in the CDR3. V shed 2 bases and J shed 5 bases, with 10 bases lying between them. The CDR3 sequence: CASSVTDRETQYF. In DNA, the CDR3 is TGTGCCAGCAGCGTGACAGACCGGGAGACCCAGTACTTC.

The CDR3 sequence is CASSDTGLAGEQFF. CDR3 nucleotides: TGTGCCAGCAGCGATACGGGACTAGCGGGTGAGCAGTTCTTC. V is TRBV3-1 (or the pseudogene TRBV3-2) and J is TRBJ2-1; 12 bases match TRBD2. V lost 5 bases, J lost 9 bases, and 5 bases stayed unmatched. The CDR3 consists of 14 residues. CDR1 and CDR2 from the germline V gene are LGHDT and YNNKEL (reference sequence).

CDR3 region: CASSLLPTGLGGNTIYF. The CDR3 nucleotides read TGTGCCAGCAGCCTACTGCCGACAGGGCTCGGAGGAAACACCATATATTTT. The rearrangement joins TRBV9 to TRBJ1-3, with TRBD1 matching 7 bases. This CDR3 contains 17 residues. V dropped 4 bases and J dropped 4; count of bases not matched to a gene: 14. From germline, CDR1 is SGDLS and CDR2 YYNGEE.

This clone was observed once. The gene calls are TRBV3-1 (or the pseudogene TRBV3-2) and TRBJ2-5; D could derive from TRBD1 or TRBD2 (5 bases each). Germline V gene lookup returns CDR1 LGHDT and CDR2 YNNKEL (reference sequence). Between the trimmed V and J ends, which lost 4 bases and 13 bases, there was a span of 13 bases. The CDR3 has 11 amino acids. The CDR3 nucleotides are TGTGCCAGCAGCCGGGGACCCCCCCGGTACTTC. Protein: CASSRGPPRYF.

This chain links TRBV10-3 with TRBJ1-5, with D possibly TRBD1 on 5 matching bases. V lost 3 bases and J 11 bases, leaving 11 bases between the germline ends. The CDR3 is made up of 12 amino acids. Germline V lookup: CDR1 ENHRY, CDR2 SYGVKD. CDR3 nucleotides: TGTGCCATCAGTGACGGAGAGGGGACCCAGCATTTT. Translated, it gives CAISDGEGTQHF.

The CDR3 nucleotides read TGTGCCAGCAGCCGGGGACAGGGCAATCAGCCCCAGCATTTT. It translates to CASSRGQGNQPQHF. J is TRBJ1-5 and V is TRBV6-5; 8 bases agree with TRBD1. The CDR3 totals 14 residues. The J segment lost 2 bases and the V segment lost 6 bases, leaving 3 bases of the junction unmatched. CDR1 and CDR2 (germline): MNHEY, SVGAGI.

This rearrangement joins TRBV7-3 to TRBJ1-2; D ambiguous. The ends were cut back, 1 base at V and 6 bases at J, with 9 bases in the middle. CDR3 length: 13 amino acids. Germline CDR1 and CDR2: SGHTA and FQGTGA. CDR3 in DNA: TGTGCCAGCAGCTTAAACCGGGAAGATGGCTACACCTTC. Protein: CASSLNREDGYTF.

This rearrangement joins TRBV18 to TRBJ1-2, with TRBD1 matching over 7 bases. Germline CDR1 KGHSH, CDR2 LQKENI. The CDR3 spans 15 residues. J gave up 1 base and V 8 bases, and 10 bases lay outside the gene matches. CDR3 protein: CASTTGTAFNYGYTF. CDR3 sequence (DNA): TGTGCCAGCACTACGGGGACAGCGTTTAACTATGGCTACACCTTC.

V and J are TRBV7-9 and TRBJ2-4; D not resolved. The germline V and J ends were trimmed by 7 bases and 3 bases, with 13 bases remaining between them. CDR1 and CDR2 (germline): SEHNR, FQNEAQ (reference sequence). The CDR3 extends over 14 amino acids. Here the CDR3 reads CASTLAGFKNIQYF. The CDR3 DNA sequence: TGTGCCAGCACCCTCGCAGGATTCAAAAACATTCAGTACTTC. Full variable domain (remainder filled in from reference TRBV7-9 and TRBJ2-4): DTGVSQNPRHKITKRGQNVTFRCDPISEHNRLYWYRQTLGQGPEFLTYFQNEAQLEKSRLLSDRFSAERPKGSFSTLEIQRTEQGDSAMYLCASTLAGFKNIQYFGAGTRLSVL.

The rearrangement joins TRBV3-1 (or the pseudogene TRBV3-2) to TRBJ2-5; possibly TRBD2 for D (5 bases). This CDR3 spans 13 amino acids. Deletions cut 0 bases from V and 4 bases from J, with 6 bases between. Germline V CDR1 and CDR2: LGHDT, YNNKEL (reference sequence). CDR3 residues: CASSQDGGETQYF. DNA for the CDR3: TGTGCCAGCAGCCAAGATGGAGGAGAGACCCAGTACTTC.

The count of this clone is one. The V and J genes are TRBV5-4 and TRBJ2-3, with D hard to call. Trimming stripped 0 bases from V and 2 bases from J, with 13 bases between. This CDR3 region has 16 residues. In germline, CDR1 is SGHNT, CDR2 YYREEE (reference sequence). CDR3 coding DNA: TGTGCCAGCAGCTTGGGTTCGACACTTTTCACAGATACGCAGTATTTT. It specifies CASSLGSTLFTDTQYF.

The chain links TRBV7-6 to TRBJ2-7, with D maybe TRBD1 (6 bases). This CDR3 has 15 residues. The germline V gene has CDR1 SGHVS and CDR2 FNYEAQ. Trimming shortened V by 5 bases and J by 4 bases, and 18 bases separated the two germline ends. The CDR3 sequence is CASSRGAAGEYEQYF. Written as DNA, the CDR3 is TGTGCCAGCAGCCGGGGCGCGGCAGGGGAATACGAGCAGTACTTC.

V usage is TRBV12-5 and J usage is TRBJ2-1, with D maybe TRBD1 (7 bases). Per the germline V gene, CDR1 is LGHNT and CDR2 is FRNRAP. This CDR3 has 13 residues. V shed 6 bases and J shed 12 bases, with 18 bases lying between them. The DNA for the CDR3 is TGTGCTAGTGGGCGGGACAGTCGGACCGGGCAGTTCTTC. Translated: CASGRDSRTGQFF. The full variable domain, completed using reference TRBV12-5 and TRBJ2-1, is DARVTQTPRHKVTEMGQEVTMRCQPILGHNTVFWYRQTMMQGLELLAYFRNRAPLDDSGMPKDRFSAEMPDATLATLKIQPSEPRDSAVYFCASGRDSRTGQFFGPGTRLTVL.

The chain employs TRBV4-1 and TRBJ2-3; D not resolved. The length of the CDR3 is 12 residues. The V gene lost 3 bases and the J gene lost 5 bases, with 6 bases spanning the gap. Per germline, CDR1 MGHRA and CDR2 YSYEKL. CDR3 in amino acids: CASSQGIDTQYF. CDR3 sequence (DNA): TGCGCCAGCAGCCAGGGGATAGATACGCAGTATTTT.

This chain connects TRBV9 to TRBJ2-5, with D uncertain. Trimming removed 0 bases from V and 2 bases from J, with 14 bases in between. The CDR3 is 16 residues long. Germline-derived CDR1 and CDR2 are SGDLS and YYNGEE. The CDR3 DNA is TGTGCCAGCAGCGTAGATAGTAGTTGGAGACAAGAGACCCAGTACTTC. This gives the protein CASSVDSSWRQETQYF.

The rearrangement uses TRBV27 and TRBJ2-7, with TRBD2 matching over 8 bases. After removal of 5 bases from V and 5 bases from J, the junction contained 11 bases not matched to a gene. CDR1 and CDR2 (germline): MNHEY, SMNVEV (reference sequence). The CDR3 is 15 residues long. The CDR3 DNA follows: TGTGCCAGCAGTCCGCTTGAGCGGGGGCCCAACGAGCAGTACTTC. Protein product: CASSPLERGPNEQYF.

The CDR3 region has the DNA TGCGCCAGCACTTTGGACTCGGCCTTCGACGAGCAGTACTTC. Protein product: CASTLDSAFDEQYF. The chain carries TRBV5-1 and TRBJ2-7; possible D gene TRBD2, 5 bases. V was trimmed by 6 bases and J by 5 bases, leaving 18 bases between them. The germline gives CDR1 SGHRS, CDR2 YFSETQ. CDR3 length: 14 residues. Combining the CDR3 with reference TRBV5-1 and TRBJ2-7 gives the whole variable domain KAGVTQTPRYLIKTRGQQVTLSCSPISGHRSVSWYQQTPGQGLQFLFEYFSETQRNKGNFPGRFSGRQFSNSRSEMNVSTLELGDSALYLCASTLDSAFDEQYFGPGTRLTVT.

V usage is TRBV5-1 and J usage is TRBJ2-5; D not resolved. The CDR3 loop spans 12 amino acids. CDR1 SGHRS and CDR2 YFSETQ come from the germline V gene. Trimming left V 7 bases short and J 2 bases short, with 9 bases between. CDR3 DNA sequence: TGCGCCAGCTCCGGCGATCAAGAGACCCAGTACTTC. It codes for CASSGDQETQYF. The full variable domain, in which reference TRBV5-1 and TRBJ2-5 provide the parts outside the CDR3, is KAGVTQTPRYLIKTRGQQVTLSCSPISGHRSVSWYQQTPGQGLQFLFEYFSETQRNKGNFPGRFSGRQFSNSRSEMNVSTLELGDSALYLCASSGDQETQYFGPGTRLLVL.

The rearrangement links TRBV6-5 to TRBJ2-7; 7 bases align to TRBD1. Germline CDR1 reads MNHEY; CDR2 reads SVGAGI. The CDR3 contains 15 residues. V was pared by 6 bases and J by 3 bases, with 11 bases of the junction left unmatched. The CDR3 region has the DNA TGTGCCAGCAGCCGACAGGGTCTGCTAAACTACGAGCAGTACTTC. Amino acids: CASSRQGLLNYEQYF.

The rearrangement uses TRBV6-5 and TRBJ1-2; D is perhaps TRBD1 (5 bases). This CDR3 comprises 14 residues. V shed 6 bases and J shed 2 bases, with 13 bases lying between them. Germline V lookup: CDR1 MNHEY, CDR2 SVGAGI. The chain's CDR3 is CASSVARDNYGYTF. DNA of the CDR3: TGTGCCAGCAGCGTCGCCAGGGACAACTATGGCTACACCTTC.

The chain employs TRBV19 and TRBJ2-7; a possible D gene is TRBD1 (6 bases). The V gene's germline CDR1 is LNHDA and CDR2 SQIVND (reference sequence). The ends were cut back, 4 bases at V and 5 bases at J, with 18 bases in the middle. The CDR3 has 15 amino acids. CDR3 region: CASSTGGQGFDEQYF. CDR3 sequence (DNA): TGTGCCAGTAGTACGGGTGGGCAGGGGTTCGACGAGCAGTACTTC.

This chain links TRBV4-1 with TRBJ1-1; the D gene is possibly TRBD1 (5 bases). The CDR3 length is 13 residues. CDR1 and CDR2 (germline): MGHRA, YSYEKL. V was pared by 5 bases and J by 6 bases, with 13 bases between. CDR3 sequence (DNA): TGCGCCAGCAGCGCCCGACAGACAGCTGAAGCTTTCTTT. Translating gives CASSARQTAEAFF.

The chain recombines TRBV25-1 with TRBJ1-2; 7 nucleotides match TRBD1. V lost 3 bases and J lost 5; bases outside the gene matches: 12. Germline-derived CDR1 and CDR2 are MGHDK and SYGVNS. The CDR3 has 16 residues. For the CDR3, the DNA is TGTGCCAGCAGTGACCGCGACAGGGCTGCTACATATGGCTACACCTTC. Protein sequence: CASSDRDRAATYGYTF.

This clone is a singleton in its sample. The chain links TRBV18 to TRBJ1-5; D uncertain. Germline V gene sequence: CDR1 KGHSH, CDR2 LQKENI. This CDR3 has 13 amino acids. Trimming took off 6 bases at V and 3 bases at J, with 9 bases between the two ends. This CDR3 is CASSQAINQPQHF. The DNA for the CDR3 is TGTGCCAGCTCCCAGGCGATCAATCAGCCCCAGCATTTT.

The chain has TRBV7-3 and TRBJ2-3, with TRBD2 identical over 13 bases. V lost 5 bases and J lost 10; bases outside the gene matches: 9. Germline assignment: CDR1 SGHTA and CDR2 FQGTGA. The CDR3 has 15 residues. CDR3 in amino acids: CASSEVGLAGEAQYF. CDR3 coding DNA: TGTGCCAGCAGCGAAGTTGGACTAGCGGGGGAGGCGCAGTATTTT.

V usage is TRBV25-1 and J usage is TRBJ2-7, with TRBD1 identical over 7 bases. The length of the CDR3 is 18 residues. Germline lookup yields CDR1 MGHDK and CDR2 SYGVNS. Trimming at V came to 3 bases and at J to 3 bases, leaving 17 bases not matched to a gene. CDR3 sequence: CASSEEQGGVGIVYEQYF. In DNA form, the CDR3 reads TGTGCCAGCAGTGAGGAGCAAGGGGGCGTTGGTATAGTCTACGAGCAGTACTTC.